This T cell receptor beta chain derives from a study of shared clonotypes between healthy human individuals. The wider study: Researchers drew samples from two women and three men aged 18 to 49.

TCRdb's table, derived via immunoSEQ multiplex PCR, lists solely in-frame clones and lacks some. The top ten hold approximately 0.13% of the sample, which has about 2 million clones, 85% to 95% seen once. Notes on the study in general: Researchers sampled only blood; tissue repertoires likely differ. Larger estimated richness was generally recorded for naive subsets relative to memory subsets.

A remark on this clone: Its antigen remains unidentified.

This CDR3 is built from 18 residues. The V and J ends lost 2 bases and 6 bases, in that order; junction bases with no gene match: 16. The germline CDR1 and CDR2 sequences are MNHNS and SASEGT. V is TRBV6-1 and J is TRBJ2-7, with 10 bases that match TRBD2. This receptor was identified in a man younger than 35 in good health. The sample consisted of naive CD4+ T cells sorted from blood. The subset was: CD45RA+ positively selected. The CDR3 DNA follows: TGTGCCAGCAGTGAAAGGGGGACTAGCGTGTCGACTTCGGGCGAGCAGTACTTC. Translated, it gives CASSERGTSVSTSGEQYF.